This T cell receptor (beta chain) was obtained from a study of cytomegalovirus exposure and HLA in healthy donors. This clone was seen only once. Its matching antigen is unknown. PCR amplification relied on 60 Vbeta primers (plus 13 Jbeta primers). Produced via immunoSEQ multiplex PCR; TCRdb's table is partial and in-frame only. The sample consists of more than 80,000 clones, about 75% of them appearing once. Study-wide findings and caveats: In a later analysis, a missense DCLRE1C variant was linked to TCR beta V- and J-gene trimming. In a later analysis, common viral pathogens appeared linked to several of the most significant clusters. The study labeled fewer than 200 TCR beta chains cytomegalovirus-associated.

This TCR was recovered from a middle-aged man in good health and CMV-seronegative. The material sequenced was PBMCs.

In DNA form, the CDR3 reads TGTGCCAGCACTCAACTTGGGGCGGCTAACTATGGCTACACCTTC. This gives the protein CASTQLGAANYGYTF. The J gene is TRBJ1-2, the V gene TRBV2, with D possibly matching TRBD1 (5 bases). The CDR3 is 15 residues long. Between the trimmed V and J ends, which lost 7 bases and 0 bases, there was a span of 15 bases. CDR1 and CDR2 (germline): SNHLY, FYNNEI. Using reference TRBV2 and TRBJ1-2 for the parts outside the CDR3, the full variable domain is EPEVTQTPSHQVTQMGQEVILRCVPISNHLYFYWYRQILGQKVEFLVSFYNNEISEKSEIFDDQFSVERPDGSNFTLKIRSTKLEDSAMYFCASTQLGAANYGYTFGSGTRLTVV.